This T cell receptor (beta chain) was documented in a study of blood T cells in healthy people across ages. Together with a sample-barcoded 5' primer, a J-beta primer mix was included in a second PCR lasting roughly 6 to 12 cycles. Per-sample output comprised a minimum of 2.5 million paired-end reads containing CDR3. Using its own MiXCR run on the 5' RACE reads, TCRdb lists one record per CDR3 protein. The sample contains hundreds of thousands of distinct CDR3 sequences, about 56% of which appear only once. The CDR3 loop spans 16 amino acids. Germline CDR1 reads MNHEY; CDR2 reads SMNVEV (reference sequence). V lost 7 bases and J 8 bases, leaving 24 bases between the germline ends.

The chain links TRBV27 to TRBJ2-1; possible D gene TRBD1, 10 bases. Sequencing was carried out using blood. This clonotype was sampled from a man aged 40-49 years in good health. DNA of the CDR3: TGTGCCAGCAAGCGGGGGGCCGGGACAGGGGTTCATGAGCAGTTCTTC. Its translation: CASKRGAGTGVHEQFF.